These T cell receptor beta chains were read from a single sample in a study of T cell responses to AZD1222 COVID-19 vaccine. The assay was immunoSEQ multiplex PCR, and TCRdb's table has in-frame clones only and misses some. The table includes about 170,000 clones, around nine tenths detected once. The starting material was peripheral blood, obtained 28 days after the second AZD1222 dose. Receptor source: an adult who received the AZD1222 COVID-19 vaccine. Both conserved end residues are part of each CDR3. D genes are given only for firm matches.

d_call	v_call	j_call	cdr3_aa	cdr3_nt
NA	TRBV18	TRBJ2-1	CASSPGQDSGGWQFF	TGTGCCAGCTCACCCGGGCAGGACTCCGGTGGGTGGCAGTTCTTC
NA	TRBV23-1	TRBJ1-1	CASSSRDGGAEAFF	TGCGCCAGCAGCTCAAGGGACGGGGGGGCTGAAGCTTTCTTT
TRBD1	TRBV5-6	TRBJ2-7	CASSSNRDRGRKEQYF	TGTGCCAGCAGCTCAAACCGGGACAGGGGGCGTAAGGAGCAGTACTTC
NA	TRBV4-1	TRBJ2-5	CASRQTRMKRDGRQETQYF	TGCGCCAGCAGACAAACGAGGATGAAGAGGGACGGGCGCCAGGAGACCCAGTACTTC
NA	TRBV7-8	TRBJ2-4	CASSLEAKNIQYF	TGTGCCAGCAGCCTCGAAGCCAAAAACATTCAGTACTTC
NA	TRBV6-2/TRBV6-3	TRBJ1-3	CASSEEDTIYF	TGTGCCAGCAGTGAGGAGGACACCATATATTTT
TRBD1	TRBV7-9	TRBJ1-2	CASSPRTGDFYGYTF	TGTGCCAGCAGCCCCCGGACAGGGGACTTCTATGGCTACACCTTC
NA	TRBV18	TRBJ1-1	CASSPLGTEAFF	TGTGCCAGCTCACCCCTGGGCACTGAAGCTTTCTTT
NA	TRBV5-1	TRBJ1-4	CASSQSRTNEKLFF	TGCGCCAGCAGCCAAAGTAGGACTAATGAAAAACTGTTTTTT
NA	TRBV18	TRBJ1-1	CASSQQGYGTEAFF	TGTGCCAGCTCACAACAGGGATATGGCACTGAAGCTTTCTTT
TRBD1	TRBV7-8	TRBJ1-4	CASSLGDRAFGEKLFF	TGTGCCAGCAGCTTAGGAGACAGGGCCTTTGGTGAAAAACTGTTTTTT
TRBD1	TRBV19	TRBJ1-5	CASRGWRGQGNQPQHF	TGTGCCAGTAGGGGTTGGAGGGGGCAGGGCAATCAGCCCCAGCATTTT
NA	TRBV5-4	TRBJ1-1	CASSLQTTGNTEAFF	TGTGCCAGCAGCTTACAAACGACAGGGAACACTGAAGCTTTCTTT
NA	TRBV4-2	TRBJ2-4	CASSQDYSLSPLAKNIQYF	TGTGCCAGCAGCCAAGATTATTCGTTGAGTCCACTAGCCAAAAACATTCAGTACTTC
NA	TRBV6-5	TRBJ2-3	CASVPAGHNTDTQYF	TGTGCCAGCGTCCCAGCGGGACATAACACAGATACGCAGTATTTT
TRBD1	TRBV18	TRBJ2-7	CASSPPDRGTYEQYF	TGTGCCAGCTCCCCCCCGGACAGGGGAACCTACGAGCAGTACTTC
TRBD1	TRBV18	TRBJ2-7	CASSPYRGDGEQYF	TGTGCCAGCTCACCATACAGGGGGGATGGCGAGCAGTACTTC
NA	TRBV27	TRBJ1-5	CASSLSGGLSNQPQHF	TGTGCCAGCAGTTTATCTGGGGGCCTGAGCAATCAGCCCCAGCATTTT